Listed below are T cell receptor beta chains from one sample, sequenced in a study of T cell changes during pregnancy in multiple sclerosis. Assay: immunoSEQ multiplex PCR; the TCRdb copy retains only in-frame clones and omits some. The sample yields about 75,000 clones, 75% to 95% seen once. This specimen consisted of CD4+ T cells from peripheral blood mononuclear cells, obtained before pregnancy. These receptors originate from a female donor with multiple sclerosis, enrolled in a pregnancy study. CDR3s include the opening cysteine and the closing phenylalanine or tryptophan. Each record gives: V gene, CDR3 protein.

V gene: TRBV7-8; CDR3 protein: CASSLVQITYEQYF
V gene: TRBV5-1; CDR3 protein: CASSLEAGSNQPQHF
V gene: TRBV7-2; CDR3 protein: CASSPQRTNTGELFF
V gene: TRBV27; CDR3 protein: CASRTGASNYGYTF
V gene: TRBV5-1; CDR3 protein: CASSLDNSYEQYF
V gene: TRBV19; CDR3 protein: CASSASTGAATSYEQYF
V gene: TRBV11-3; CDR3 protein: CASSLGGLAGDGYNEQFF
V gene: TRBV4-2; CDR3 protein: CASSQDLDRAGNTIYF
V gene: TRBV19; CDR3 protein: CASRLQGQNYGYTF
V gene: TRBV7-9; CDR3 protein: CASSSIGQSNQPQHF
V gene: TRBV5-1; CDR3 protein: CASSSARGNTGELFF
V gene: TRBV30; CDR3 protein: CAWAGGGPSYGYTF
V gene: TRBV9; CDR3 protein: CASSASPQGEQLRTF
V gene: TRBV14; CDR3 protein: CASSELSGGAKDTQYF
V gene: TRBV5-6; CDR3 protein: CASSFRTSGLMWYQETQYF
V gene: TRBV7-2; CDR3 protein: CASSLAGTGQGNIQYF
V gene: TRBV11-3; CDR3 protein: CASSDRGYDNEQFF
V gene: TRBV5-1; CDR3 protein: CASRLSEQETQYF
V gene: TRBV30; CDR3 protein: CAGGGAETDTQYF
V gene: TRBV5-4; CDR3 protein: CASSPQRLAGGVTGELFF
V gene: TRBV28; CDR3 protein: CASSQGGGTDEQFF
V gene: TRBV2; CDR3 protein: CASSKQGDREKLFF
V gene: TRBV11-1; CDR3 protein: CASTTSGTDTQYF
V gene: TRBV2; CDR3 protein: CASRLSGGWEQYF
V gene: TRBV28; CDR3 protein: CASSRGEADTQYF
V gene: TRBV6-5; CDR3 protein: CASSYSGGNQPQHF
V gene: TRBV7-9; CDR3 protein: CASERSVNTEAFF
V gene: TRBV6-6; CDR3 protein: CASSYSATVYNEQFF
V gene: TRBV2; CDR3 protein: CASSEETGGIVWGYTF
V gene: TRBV19; CDR3 protein: CASSVLRSGANVLTF
V gene: TRBV6-6; CDR3 protein: CASSPAGANNSPLHF
V gene: TRBV18; CDR3 protein: CASSEGQIYEQYF
V gene: TRBV5-1; CDR3 protein: CASSPTGYEQYF
V gene: TRBV7-2; CDR3 protein: CASSLAGPRGRSYNEQFF
V gene: TRBV15; CDR3 protein: CATSRASGTGGTEAFF